Shown below are 32 T cell receptor beta chains from a single sample sequenced in a study of cytomegalovirus exposure and HLA in healthy donors. Primers: 60 Vbeta forward and 13 Jbeta reverse. Method: immunoSEQ multiplex PCR; TCRdb's copy keeps in-frame clones and lacks some. The sample includes under 200,000 clones, about four fifths seen only once; the top ten take around 0.27%. Sequenced material: PBMCs. The receptors here all came from a boy aged 5 to 17 in good health and CMV-seronegative.

This clone was recorded once. The V gene is TRBV28, the J gene TRBJ1-5; D remains ambiguous. The CDR3 length is 15 residues. CDR1 is MDHEN, CDR2 SYDVKM, per germline. V was clipped by 2 bases and J by 1 base, with 9 bases between them. CDR3 protein: CASSLPGISNQPQHF. The CDR3 region has the DNA TGTGCCAGCAGTTTACCCGGGATCAGCAATCAGCCCCAGCATTTT.

The chain uses TRBV5-1 and TRBJ2-7; D might be TRBD2 (6 bases). CDR3 length: 16 amino acids. V was shortened by 3 bases and J by 2 bases, with 18 bases between the two germline ends. CDR1 SGHRS and CDR2 YFSETQ come from the germline V gene. The CDR3 protein is CASSWGELTGTYEQYF. For the CDR3, the DNA is TGCGCCAGCAGCTGGGGGGAATTGACGGGCACCTACGAGCAGTACTTC.

The chain combines TRBV9 with TRBJ1-5; TRBD1 might be the D (5 bases). The V end lost 0 bases, the J end lost 5 bases, and 6 bases lay between the germline ends. The CDR3 extends over 13 amino acids. The germline CDR1 and CDR2 sequences are SGDLS and YYNGEE. CDR3 DNA: TGTGCCAGCAGCGTAGGGGGCCATCAGCCCCAGCATTTT. Amino acids: CASSVGGHQPQHF.

CDR3 DNA: TGTGCCAGCAGTACTAGGGGGGAGACCCAGTACTTC. Translated: CASSTRGETQYF. The chain uses TRBV6-6 and TRBJ2-5; TRBD1 might be the D (6 bases). The ends were cut back, 5 bases at V and 5 bases at J, with 9 bases in the middle. This CDR3 has 12 amino acids. Germline values: CDR1 MNHNY, CDR2 SVGAGI (reference sequence).

This rearrangement joins TRBV6-5 to TRBJ1-6; D not resolved. V lost 6 bases and J lost 8, with 17 bases in between. Germline CDR1 and CDR2: MNHEY and SVGAGI. The CDR3 extends over 15 amino acids. The CDR3 bases are TGTGCCAGCAGCCTCGAGAGGAAGCTCTATTCACCCCTCCACTTT. Its translation: CASSLERKLYSPLHF.

V is TRBV19 and J is TRBJ1-4, with D hard to call. The V and J ends lost 10 bases and 7 bases respectively, with 16 bases between them. This CDR3 contains 13 residues. Germline V gene data show CDR1 as LNHDA and CDR2 as SQIVND (reference sequence). CDR3 residues: CATSSGESEKLFF. In DNA form, the CDR3 reads TGTGCCACCTCCTCTGGAGAGTCTGAAAAACTGTTTTTT.

There are a few counts of this clone. The chain uses TRBV12-5 and TRBJ1-1, with TRBD1 matching over 7 bases. Unmatched junction bases numbered 11, after V lost 1 base and J lost 6 bases. The CDR3 consists of 16 residues. Looked up from germline, CDR1 is LGHNT and CDR2 is FRNRAP. The CDR3 protein is CASGLARLTGAPEAFF. The CDR3 DNA reads TGTGCTAGTGGTTTGGCCCGATTAACAGGGGCCCCTGAAGCTTTCTTT.

The chain combines TRBV7-4 with TRBJ2-7, with D possibly TRBD2 on 6 matching bases. Germline V gives CDR1 SGHVT, CDR2 SQSDAQ. The CDR3 is 16 amino acids. Trimming stripped 1 base from V and 5 bases from J, with 18 bases between. CDR3 loop: CASSLDTTPTRDEQYF. The CDR3 DNA follows: TGTGCCAGCAGCTTAGACACTACCCCGACTAGGGACGAGCAGTACTTC. The variable domain in full, completed from reference TRBV7-4 and TRBJ2-7, reads GAGVSQSPRYKVAKRGRDVALRCDSISGHVTLYWYRQTLGQGSEVLTYSQSDAQRDKSGRPSGRFSAERPERSVSTLKIQRTEQGDSAVYLCASSLDTTPTRDEQYFGPGTRLTVT.

The chain joins TRBV7-2 to TRBJ1-5, with D maybe TRBD1 (6 bases). Germline V gene lookup returns CDR1 SGHTA and CDR2 FQGNSA. The length of the CDR3 is 15 residues. The germline V and J ends were trimmed by 4 bases and 7 bases, with 17 bases remaining between them. The CDR3 loop reads CASSYSTGNGQPQHF. The CDR3 DNA sequence: TGTGCCAGCAGCTATAGTACAGGGAACGGACAGCCCCAGCATTTT.

The chain links TRBV9 to TRBJ1-2, with 10 bases identical to TRBD1. The length of the CDR3 is 19 residues. Germline lookup yields CDR1 SGDLS and CDR2 YYNGEE. Trimming at V came to 2 bases and at J to 5 bases, leaving 18 bases not matched to a gene. The CDR3 DNA reads TGTGCCAGCAGCGTCACCACCGGGACAGGGGCTTCCGGAGGGTATGGCTACACCTTC. Protein sequence: CASSVTTGTGASGGYGYTF.

The rearrangement uses TRBV5-1 and TRBJ2-7; perhaps TRBD1 as D (6 bases). This CDR3 region has 16 residues. From germline, CDR1 is SGHRS and CDR2 YFSETQ. V lost 0 bases to trimming and J lost 0 bases, with 13 bases between them. Here the CDR3 reads CASSLVGASSSYEQYF. As DNA, the CDR3 is TGCGCCAGCAGCTTGGTGGGGGCCTCAAGCTCCTACGAGCAGTACTTC.

The V gene is TRBV14, the J gene TRBJ2-7, with 7 bases identical to TRBD2. Germline loops: CDR1 SGHDN, CDR2 FVKESK. The CDR3 runs 12 residues. Unmatched junction bases numbered 2, after V lost 3 bases and J lost 6 bases. CDR3 nucleotides: TGTGCCAGCAGCCACCGCGGGGGCGAGCAGTACTTC. This encodes CASSHRGGEQYF.

The CDR3 reads CASSAGGSFGYTF. The CDR3 region has the DNA TGTGCCAGCAGTGCAGGGGGCTCATTTGGCTACACCTTC. The chain couples TRBV6-5 to TRBJ1-2, with 8 bases that match TRBD1. The V and J ends lost 5 bases and 7 bases, in that order; junction bases with no gene match: 6. CDR1 and CDR2 (germline): MNHEY, SVGAGI. CDR3 length equals 13 residues.

The J gene is TRBJ2-2, the V gene TRBV5-1, with TRBD1 identical over 10 bases. The CDR3 covers 17 residues. CDR1 and CDR2 from the germline V gene are SGHRS and YFSETQ. J lost 6 bases, V lost 0 bases, and 8 bases had no gene match. CDR3 protein: CASSLGPGQGMSGELFF. The CDR3 DNA reads as TGCGCCAGCAGCTTGGGCCCGGGACAGGGGATGTCCGGGGAGCTGTTTTTT.

V usage is TRBV30 and J usage is TRBJ2-1; 10 bases fit TRBD2. This CDR3 region has 13 residues. J was trimmed by 12 bases and V by 3 bases; bases with no gene match: 8. In germline, CDR1 is GTSNPN, CDR2 SVGIG (reference sequence). Here the CDR3 DNA reads TGTGCCTGGAGGGGAGCGGGGGGGCCGTGGCAGTTCTTC. Amino acids: CAWRGAGGPWQFF.

The V gene is TRBV11-2, the J gene TRBJ2-2; TRBD2 agrees at 7 bases. The CDR3 length is 14 residues. The V segment lost 8 bases and the J segment 6 bases; nucleotides outside the gene matches: 9. Germline CDR1 SGHAT, CDR2 FQNNGV. The CDR3 sequence: CASFGGKWSGELFF. CDR3 sequence (DNA): TGTGCCAGCTTCGGGGGGAAATGGTCCGGGGAGCTGTTTTTT.

The V call is TRBV29-1, the J call TRBJ1-2; 9 bases map to TRBD1. The CDR3 loop spans 15 amino acids. Losses at the gene ends were 3 bases for V and 5 bases for J; bases not matched to a gene: 10. Germline assignment: CDR1 SQVTM and CDR2 ANQGSEA. CDR3 loop: CSVDNLRGQGYGYTF. The DNA of the CDR3 is TGCAGCGTTGATAACCTCCGCGGACAGGGGTATGGCTACACCTTC.

Regarding this clone: The same CDR3 also results from other DNA sequences found in this sample. The chain joins TRBV6-5 to TRBJ2-7; maybe TRBD2 (5 bases). The length of the CDR3 is 12 residues. V lost 2 bases, J lost 5 bases, and 7 bases lay in between. In germline, CDR1 is MNHEY, CDR2 SVGAGI. The CDR3 region has the DNA TGTGCCAGCAGTTACGCGGGCCACGAGCAGTACTTC. Protein sequence: CASSYAGHEQYF.

The V call is TRBV29-1, the J call TRBJ1-1, with D possibly TRBD1 on 6 matching bases. Trimming cost V 6 bases and J 5 bases, with 13 bases left between them. The CDR3 runs 12 residues. The germline V gene has CDR1 SQVTM and CDR2 ANQGSEA. CDR3 loop: CSVYREGTEAFF. Here the CDR3 DNA reads TGCAGCGTGTACAGGGAAGGAACTGAAGCTTTCTTT.

The V call is TRBV11-2, the J call TRBJ1-4; D possibly corresponds to TRBD1 (6 bases). V was trimmed by 1 base and J by 7 bases, leaving 16 bases between them. The CDR3 loop spans 16 amino acids. Per germline, CDR1 SGHAT and CDR2 FQNNGV. The DNA for the CDR3 is TGTGCCAGCAGCTTAGGAGGGAGGGGGTTAGGTGAAAAACTGTTTTTT. As protein: CASSLGGRGLGEKLFF.

The chain is built from TRBV2 and TRBJ2-7; 7 bases map to TRBD2. V dropped 8 bases and J dropped 2; count of bases not matched to a gene: 9. The CDR3 runs 14 residues. Germline V CDR1 and CDR2: SNHLY, FYNNEI. In DNA, the CDR3 is TGTGCCAGCGGGGTATTCGGACTAGCCTACGAGCAGTACTTC. Translation: CASGVFGLAYEQYF.

The rearrangement uses TRBV9 and TRBJ2-7, with 9 bases fitting TRBD2. V gave up 2 bases and J gave up 0 bases; unmatched junction bases: 3. The CDR3 is made up of 15 amino acids. Germline loops: CDR1 SGDLS, CDR2 YYNGEE. This chain's CDR3 is CASSVASGASYEQYF. CDR3 DNA: TGTGCCAGCAGCGTTGCTAGCGGGGCCTCCTACGAGCAGTACTTC.

The chain uses TRBV7-8 and TRBJ2-7, with D unclear. Deletions cut 4 bases from V and 3 bases from J, with 22 bases between. CDR3 length: 17 amino acids. Germline CDR1 and CDR2: SGHVS and FQNEAQ. CDR3 region: CASSSVNRGDRLYEQYF. In DNA, the CDR3 is TGTGCCAGCAGCTCAGTAAACCGAGGCGATAGACTCTACGAGCAGTACTTC.

CDR3 region: CASSIGSGELFF. DNA for the CDR3: TGTGCCAGTAGTATAGGCAGCGGGGAGCTGTTTTTT. The chain uses TRBV19 and TRBJ2-2; D is uncertain. Germline V lookup: CDR1 LNHDA, CDR2 SQIVND (reference sequence). CDR3 length: 12 amino acids. V was clipped by 1 base and J by 7 bases, with 4 bases between them.

In its sample, this clone was seen a few times. This rearrangement joins TRBV6-5 to TRBJ1-1; D gene uncertain. CDR1 is MNHEY, CDR2 SVGAGI, per germline. This CDR3 region has 13 residues. V lost 0 bases to trimming and J lost 5 bases, with 7 bases between them. CDR3 nucleotides: TGTGCCAGCAGTTACTCGACGGGTACTGAAGCTTTCTTT. It is translated as CASSYSTGTEAFF.

The rearrangement links TRBV10-1 to TRBJ2-4, with 9 bases identical to TRBD2. J was trimmed by 0 bases and V by 0 bases; bases with no gene match: 9. The CDR3 spans 19 residues. Germline CDR1 and CDR2: WNHNN and SYGVQD (reference sequence). The CDR3 DNA sequence: TGCGCCAGCAGTGAGTCAAGGGTAGCGGGGGCACTAGCCAAAAACATTCAGTACTTC. It encodes CASSESRVAGALAKNIQYF.

Comments on this clone: Germline is not matched at one junction end, which may reflect a read error. CDR3 in amino acids: CASSSLRDTEAFF. DNA for the CDR3: TGTGCCAGCTCATCCCTCCGGGACACCGAAGCTTTCTTT. This chain joins TRBV18 and TRBJ1-1, with D perhaps matching TRBD1 (6 bases). Germline CDR1 and CDR2: KGHSH and LQKENI. This CDR3 has 13 residues.

This clone has a handful of counts. The rearrangement joins TRBV19 to TRBJ1-1, with D possibly TRBD1 on 5 matching bases. Germline-derived CDR1 and CDR2 are LNHDA and SQIVND (reference sequence). V dropped 0 bases and J dropped 7 bases, with 9 bases sitting between them. This CDR3 has 13 amino acids. CDR3 in amino acids: CASSIEERGEAFF. The CDR3 DNA sequence: TGTGCCAGTAGTATAGAAGAAAGGGGTGAAGCTTTCTTT.

This rearrangement joins TRBV6-4 to TRBJ2-1, with 7 nucleotides matching TRBD2. V was clipped by 2 bases and J by 3 bases; unmatched bases: 7. CDR1 MRHNA and CDR2 SNTAGT come from the germline V gene. The CDR3 is 16 amino acids. The CDR3 loop reads CASSDGSSGDYNEQFF. CDR3 nucleotide sequence: TGTGCCAGCAGTGACGGTTCTAGCGGAGACTACAATGAGCAGTTCTTC.

The chain recombines TRBV12-5 with TRBJ2-7; perhaps TRBD2 as D (6 bases). The CDR3 loop spans 13 amino acids. Trimming stripped 1 base from V and 6 bases from J, with 10 bases between. Germline V lookup: CDR1 LGHNT, CDR2 FRNRAP. The CDR3 reads CASGLAGVGEQYF. The CDR3 DNA sequence: TGTGCTAGTGGTTTGGCGGGAGTGGGCGAGCAGTACTTC.

The J gene is TRBJ2-1, the V gene TRBV4-3, with 7 bases that match TRBD2. Trimming at V came to 6 bases and at J to 7 bases, leaving 12 bases not matched to a gene. Germline CDR1 LGHNA, CDR2 YSLEER. The CDR3 has 15 residues. This CDR3 reads CASSFRGVENNEQFF. DNA for the CDR3: TGCGCCAGCAGTTTCCGGGGGGTCGAAAATAATGAGCAGTTCTTC.

This sequence joins TRBV7-9 and TRBJ1-1; D is possibly TRBD1 (6 bases). Germline CDR1 and CDR2: SEHNR and FQNEAQ (reference sequence). Trimming left V 3 bases short and J 2 bases short, with 10 bases between. This CDR3 is 14 amino acids long. CDR3 residues: CASSLIRGNTEAFF. DNA of the CDR3: TGTGCCAGCAGCTTGATCAGGGGTAACACTGAAGCTTTCTTT.